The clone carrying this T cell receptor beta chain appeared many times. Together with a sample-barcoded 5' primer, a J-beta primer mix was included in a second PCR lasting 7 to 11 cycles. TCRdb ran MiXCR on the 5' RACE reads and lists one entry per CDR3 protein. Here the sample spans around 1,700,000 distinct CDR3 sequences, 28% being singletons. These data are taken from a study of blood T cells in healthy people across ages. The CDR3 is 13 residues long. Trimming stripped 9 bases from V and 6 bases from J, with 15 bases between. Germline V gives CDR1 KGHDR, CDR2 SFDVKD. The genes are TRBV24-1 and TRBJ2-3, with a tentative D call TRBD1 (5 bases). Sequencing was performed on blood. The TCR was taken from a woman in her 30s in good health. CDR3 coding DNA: TGTGCCACCGGGGCCGAACCGGTGGATACGCAGTATTTT. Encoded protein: CATGAEPVDTQYF.